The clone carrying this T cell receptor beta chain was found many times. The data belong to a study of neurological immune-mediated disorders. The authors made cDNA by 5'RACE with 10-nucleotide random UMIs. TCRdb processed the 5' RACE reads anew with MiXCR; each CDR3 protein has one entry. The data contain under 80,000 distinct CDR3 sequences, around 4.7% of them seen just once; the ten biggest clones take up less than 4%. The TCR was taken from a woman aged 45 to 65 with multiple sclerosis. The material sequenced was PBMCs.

The DNA for the CDR3 is TGTGCCAGCAGCCAAGGACAGATCTATGGCTACACCTTC. It is translated as CASSQGQIYGYTF. The chain combines TRBV14 with TRBJ1-2; D is possibly TRBD1 (5 bases). The germline gives CDR1 SGHDN, CDR2 FVKESK. The CDR3 totals 13 residues. V lost 1 base and J 4 bases, leaving 7 bases between the germline ends.